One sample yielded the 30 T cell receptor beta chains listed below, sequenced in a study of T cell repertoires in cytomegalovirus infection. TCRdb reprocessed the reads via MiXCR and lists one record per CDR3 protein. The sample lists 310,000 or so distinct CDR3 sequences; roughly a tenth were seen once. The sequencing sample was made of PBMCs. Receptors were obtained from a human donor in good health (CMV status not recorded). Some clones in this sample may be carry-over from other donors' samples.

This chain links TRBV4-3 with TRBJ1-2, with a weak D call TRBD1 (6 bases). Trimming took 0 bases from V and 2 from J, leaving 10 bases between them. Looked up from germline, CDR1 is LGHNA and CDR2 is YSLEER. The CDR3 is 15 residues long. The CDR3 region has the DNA TGCGCCAGCAGCCAAGATCTGGGGGGCAACTATGGCTACACCTTC. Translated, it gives CASSQDLGGNYGYTF.

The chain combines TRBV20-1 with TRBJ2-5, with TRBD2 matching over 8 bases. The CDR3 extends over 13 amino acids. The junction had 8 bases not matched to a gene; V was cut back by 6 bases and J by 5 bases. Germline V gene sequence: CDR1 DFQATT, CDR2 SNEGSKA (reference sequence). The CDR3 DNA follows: TGCAGTGCCCCTCCGGGACTAGACGAGACCCAGTACTTC. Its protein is CSAPPGLDETQYF.

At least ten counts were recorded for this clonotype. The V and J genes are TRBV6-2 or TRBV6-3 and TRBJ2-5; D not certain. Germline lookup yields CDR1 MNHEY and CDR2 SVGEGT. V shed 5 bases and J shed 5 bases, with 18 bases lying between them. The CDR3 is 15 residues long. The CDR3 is CASSQETYRVETQYF. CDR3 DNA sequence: TGTGCCAGCAGTCAAGAAACTTACCGGGTGGAGACCCAGTACTTC.

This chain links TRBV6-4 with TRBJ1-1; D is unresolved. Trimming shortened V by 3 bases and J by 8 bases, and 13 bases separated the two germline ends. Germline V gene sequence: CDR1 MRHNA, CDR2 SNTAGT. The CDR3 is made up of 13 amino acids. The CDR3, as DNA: TGTGCCAGCAGTGAAGACGGGGTACTGGAAGCTTTCTTT. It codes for CASSEDGVLEAFF.

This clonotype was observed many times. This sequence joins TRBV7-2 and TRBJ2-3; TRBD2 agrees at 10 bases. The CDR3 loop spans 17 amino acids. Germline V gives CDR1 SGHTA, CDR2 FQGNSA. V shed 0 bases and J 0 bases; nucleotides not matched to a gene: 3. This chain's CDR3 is CASSLAGTSVSTDTQYF. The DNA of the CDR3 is TGTGCCAGCAGCTTAGCGGGGACTAGCGTGAGCACAGATACGCAGTATTTT.

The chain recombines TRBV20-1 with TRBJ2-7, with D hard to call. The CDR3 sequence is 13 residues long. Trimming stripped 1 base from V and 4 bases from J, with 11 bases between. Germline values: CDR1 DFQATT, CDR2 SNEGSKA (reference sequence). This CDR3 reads CSARAPGKYEQYF. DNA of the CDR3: TGCAGTGCTAGAGCCCCAGGAAAATACGAGCAGTACTTC.

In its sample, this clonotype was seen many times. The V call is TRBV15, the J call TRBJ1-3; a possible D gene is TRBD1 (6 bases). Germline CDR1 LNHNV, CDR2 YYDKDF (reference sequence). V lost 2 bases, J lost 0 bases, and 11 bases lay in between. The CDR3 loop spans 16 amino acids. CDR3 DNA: TGTGCCACCAGCAGACGTGGACAGAACTCTGGAAACACCATATATTTT. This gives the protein CATSRRGQNSGNTIYF.

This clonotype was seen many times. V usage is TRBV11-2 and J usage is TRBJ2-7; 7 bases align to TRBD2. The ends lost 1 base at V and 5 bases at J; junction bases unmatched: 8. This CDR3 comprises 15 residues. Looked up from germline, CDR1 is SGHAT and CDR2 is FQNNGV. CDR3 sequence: CASSLGLQRGNEQYV. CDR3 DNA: TGTGCCAGCAGCTTAGGTTTGCAGCGGGGTAACGAGCAGTACGTC.

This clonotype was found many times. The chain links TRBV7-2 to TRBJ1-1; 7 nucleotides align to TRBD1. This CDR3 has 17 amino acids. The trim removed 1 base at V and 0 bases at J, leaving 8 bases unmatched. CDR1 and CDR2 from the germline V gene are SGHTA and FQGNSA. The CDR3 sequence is CASSLGQGSFMNTEAFF. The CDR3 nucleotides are TGTGCCAGCAGCTTAGGACAGGGATCCTTTATGAACACTGAAGCTTTCTTT.

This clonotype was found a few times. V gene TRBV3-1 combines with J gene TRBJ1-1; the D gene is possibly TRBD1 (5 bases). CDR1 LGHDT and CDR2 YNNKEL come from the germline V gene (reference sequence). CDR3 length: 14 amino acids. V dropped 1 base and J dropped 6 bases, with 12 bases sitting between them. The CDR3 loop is CASSQGVRGSEAFF. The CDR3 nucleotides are TGTGCCAGCAGCCAAGGGGTGAGGGGATCTGAAGCTTTCTTT.

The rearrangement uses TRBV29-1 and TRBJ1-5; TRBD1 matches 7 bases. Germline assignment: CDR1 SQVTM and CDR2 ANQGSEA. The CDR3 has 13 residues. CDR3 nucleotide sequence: TGCAGGCGGGGACAGAATGACAATCAGCCCCAGCATTTT. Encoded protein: CRRGQNDNQPQHF.

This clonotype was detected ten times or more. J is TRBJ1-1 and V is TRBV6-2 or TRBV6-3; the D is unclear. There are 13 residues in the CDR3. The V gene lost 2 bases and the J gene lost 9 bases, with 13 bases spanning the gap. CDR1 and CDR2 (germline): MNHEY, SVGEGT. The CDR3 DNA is TGTGCCAGCAGTTACCCTACGCATCAACAAGCTTTCTTT. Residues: CASSYPTHQQAFF.

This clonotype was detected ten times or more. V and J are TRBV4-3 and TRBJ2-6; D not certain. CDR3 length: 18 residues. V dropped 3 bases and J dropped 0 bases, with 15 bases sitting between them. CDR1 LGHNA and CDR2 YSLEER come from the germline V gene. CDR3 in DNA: TGCGCCAGCAGCCAGGACGGCAGTTCGTACTCTGGGGCCAACGTCCTGACTTTC. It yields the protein CASSQDGSSYSGANVLTF.

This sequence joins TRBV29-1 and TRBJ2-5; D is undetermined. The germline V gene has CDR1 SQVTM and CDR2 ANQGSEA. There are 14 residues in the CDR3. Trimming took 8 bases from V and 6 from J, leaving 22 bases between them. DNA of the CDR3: TGCAGCCTCCGGGCCCGTCTATCGAGCAAGACCCAGTACTTC. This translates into CSLRARLSSKTQYF.

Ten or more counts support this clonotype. CDR3 in amino acids: CASSERGSTGELFF. As DNA, the CDR3 is TGTGCCAGCAGTGAACGAGGGAGCACCGGGGAGCTGTTTTTT. The genes are TRBV11-2 and TRBJ2-2, with D perhaps TRBD2 (5 bases). CDR1 is SGHAT and CDR2 is FQNNGV in the germline V gene. The CDR3 sequence is 14 residues long. V gave up 6 bases and J gave up 4 bases, with 12 bases separating them.

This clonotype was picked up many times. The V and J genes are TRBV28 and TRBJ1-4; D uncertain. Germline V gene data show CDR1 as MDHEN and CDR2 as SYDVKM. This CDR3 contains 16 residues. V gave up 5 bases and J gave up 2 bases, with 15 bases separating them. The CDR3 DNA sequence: TGTGCCAGCAGTGGAGGATCCTCTACTACTAATGAAAAACTGTTTTTT. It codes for CASSGGSSTTNEKLFF.

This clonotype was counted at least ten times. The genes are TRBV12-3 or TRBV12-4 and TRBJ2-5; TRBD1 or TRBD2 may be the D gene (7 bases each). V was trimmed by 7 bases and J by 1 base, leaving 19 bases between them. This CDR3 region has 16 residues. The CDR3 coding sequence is TGTGCCAGCACCTCAGGGGGGGACACCGCCCAAGAGACCCAGTACTTC. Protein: CASTSGGDTAQETQYF.

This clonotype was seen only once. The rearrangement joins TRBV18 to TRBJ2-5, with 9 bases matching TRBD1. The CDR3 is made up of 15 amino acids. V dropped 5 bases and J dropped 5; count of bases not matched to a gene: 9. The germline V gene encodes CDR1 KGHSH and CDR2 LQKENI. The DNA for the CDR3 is TGTGCCAGCTCAGCTATCGACAGGGGGTACGAGACCCAGTACTTC. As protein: CASSAIDRGYETQYF.

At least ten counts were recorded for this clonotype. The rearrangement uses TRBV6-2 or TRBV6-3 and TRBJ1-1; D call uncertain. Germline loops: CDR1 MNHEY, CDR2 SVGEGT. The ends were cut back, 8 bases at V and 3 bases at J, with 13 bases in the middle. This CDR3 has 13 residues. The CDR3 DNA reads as TGTGCCAGCTCCGAAGGGTCGGACACTGAAGCTTTCTTT. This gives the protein CASSEGSDTEAFF.

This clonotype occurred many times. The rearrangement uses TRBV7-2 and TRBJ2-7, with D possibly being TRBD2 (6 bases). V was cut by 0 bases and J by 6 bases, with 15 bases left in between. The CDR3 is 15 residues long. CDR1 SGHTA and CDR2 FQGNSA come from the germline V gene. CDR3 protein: CASSLALNGGGEQYV. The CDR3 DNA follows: TGTGCCAGCAGCTTAGCGCTGAACGGGGGTGGCGAGCAGTACGTC.

This chain's CDR3 is CSVEEGKGRVNEQFF. Here the CDR3 DNA reads TGCAGCGTTGAAGAAGGAAAAGGCAGGGTGAATGAGCAGTTCTTC. This chain connects TRBV29-1 to TRBJ2-1; possible D gene TRBD1, 5 bases. Looked up from germline, CDR1 is SQVTM and CDR2 is ANQGSEA. There are 15 residues in the CDR3. Trimming pared 0 bases from V and 7 bases from J, leaving 16 bases between.

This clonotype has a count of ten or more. CDR3 residues: CASSEEDRAGETQYF. CDR3 bases: TGTGCCAGCAGTGAAGAGGACAGGGCGGGGGAGACCCAGTACTTC. The chain couples TRBV6-1 to TRBJ2-5; 8 bases are a match to TRBD1. V trimming: 1 base; J trimming: 5 bases; junction bases outside the gene matches: 6. The CDR3 spans 15 residues. Germline CDR1 and CDR2: MNHNS and SASEGT.

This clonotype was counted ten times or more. The CDR3 DNA reads TGTGCCAGCAGCTCGGCGTCAGGTGACACTGAAGCTTTCTTT. It translates to CASSSASGDTEAFF. The chain recombines TRBV7-9 with TRBJ1-1, with D unresolved. V was trimmed by 4 bases and J by 3 bases, leaving 12 bases between them. CDR1 is SEHNR and CDR2 is FQNEAQ in the germline V gene (reference sequence). The CDR3 is 14 residues long. Using reference TRBV7-9 and TRBJ1-1 for the parts outside the CDR3, the full variable domain is DTGVSQNPRHKITKRGQNVTFRCDPISEHNRLYWYRQTLGQGPEFLTYFQNEAQLEKSRLLSDRFSAERPKGSFSTLEIQRTEQGDSAMYLCASSSASGDTEAFFGQGTRLTVV.

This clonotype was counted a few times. As DNA, the CDR3 is TGTGCCAGCAGCAATTCCGGGACAGGGGCCACCGAGCAGTACTTC. It yields the protein CASSNSGTGATEQYF. V gene TRBV27 combines with J gene TRBJ2-7, with 10 bases fitting TRBD1. CDR3 length: 15 amino acids. The trim removed 6 bases at V and 6 bases at J, leaving 11 bases unmatched. Germline CDR1 is MNHEY and CDR2 is SMNVEV (reference sequence).

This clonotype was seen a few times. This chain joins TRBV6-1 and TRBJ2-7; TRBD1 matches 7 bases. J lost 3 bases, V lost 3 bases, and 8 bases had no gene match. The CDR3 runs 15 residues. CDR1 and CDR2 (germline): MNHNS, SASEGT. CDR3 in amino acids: CASSESSTGFYEQYV. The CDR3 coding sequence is TGTGCCAGCAGTGAGTCTTCGACAGGGTTCTACGAGCAGTACGTC.

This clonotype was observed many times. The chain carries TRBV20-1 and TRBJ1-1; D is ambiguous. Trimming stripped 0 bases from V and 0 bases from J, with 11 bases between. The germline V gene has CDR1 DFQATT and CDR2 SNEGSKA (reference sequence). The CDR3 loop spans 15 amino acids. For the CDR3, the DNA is TGCAGTGCTAGAGATAGCCCCATTTTGAACACTGAAGCTTTCTTT. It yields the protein CSARDSPILNTEAFF.

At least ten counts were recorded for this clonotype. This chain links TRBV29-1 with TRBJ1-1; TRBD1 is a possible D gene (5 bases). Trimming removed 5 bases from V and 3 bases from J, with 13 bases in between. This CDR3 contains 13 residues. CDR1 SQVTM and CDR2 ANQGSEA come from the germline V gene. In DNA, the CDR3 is TGCAGCGTTTCCGGGACGCGGGACACTGAAGCTTTCTTT. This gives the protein CSVSGTRDTEAFF.

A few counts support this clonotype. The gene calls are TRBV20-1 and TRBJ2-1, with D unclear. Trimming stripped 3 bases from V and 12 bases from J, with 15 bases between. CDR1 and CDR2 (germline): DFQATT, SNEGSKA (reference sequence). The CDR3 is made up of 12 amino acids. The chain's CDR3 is CSARASGRGQFF. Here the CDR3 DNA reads TGCAGTGCTAGGGCCTCCGGCCGCGGGCAGTTCTTC.

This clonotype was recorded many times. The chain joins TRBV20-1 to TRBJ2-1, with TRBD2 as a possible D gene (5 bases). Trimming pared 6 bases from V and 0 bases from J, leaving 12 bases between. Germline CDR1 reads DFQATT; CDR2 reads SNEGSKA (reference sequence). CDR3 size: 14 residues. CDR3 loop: CSAQTRASYNEQFF. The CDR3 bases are TGCAGTGCCCAAACTAGGGCCTCCTACAATGAGCAGTTCTTC.

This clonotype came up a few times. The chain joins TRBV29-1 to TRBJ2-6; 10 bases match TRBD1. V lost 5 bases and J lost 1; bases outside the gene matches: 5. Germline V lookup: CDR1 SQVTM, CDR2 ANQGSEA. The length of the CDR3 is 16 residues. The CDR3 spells CSVPGQGLSGANVLTF. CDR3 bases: TGCAGCGTTCCGGGACAGGGGTTATCTGGGGCCAACGTCCTGACTTTC.